Listed below are T cell receptor beta chains from one sample, sequenced in a study of blood T cell repertoires in COVID-19. Generated by immunoSEQ multiplex PCR, the TCRdb table keeps only in-frame clones and is missing some. The sample has about 110,000 clones; about 85% are singletons. The sequenced sample was peripheral blood. The receptors here all came from a woman aged 70-85 years with acute or convalescent COVID-19. Each CDR3 is given with its conserved first and last residue. D genes are given only for firm matches. The size entry is marked missing in some rows and otherwise reads once, few, many or a size class.

TRBV19,NA,NA,TRBJ2-5,TGTGCCAGTAGACCTTCCGGGGGGCCCCCGGCCCAGTACTTC,CASRPSGGPPAQYF
TRBV7-8,TRBD2,NA,TRBJ2-1,TGTGCCAGCAGCCCTAGCGGGGGGAACAATGAGCAGTTCTTC,CASSPSGGNNEQFF
TRBV2,TRBD2,NA,TRBJ2-2,TGTGCCAGCAGTAAAGCGGGACTCGGGGAGCTGTTTTTT,CASSKAGLGELFF
TRBV19,TRBD1,NA,TRBJ1-5,TGTGCCAGTAGTATAGGGACAGGGGCCAATCGGCCCCAGCATTTT,CASSIGTGANRPQHF
TRBV6-5,TRBD1,NA,TRBJ2-7,TGTGCCAGCAGAAAAGACAGGGGCGCCCTCTACGAGCAGTACTTC,CASRKDRGALYEQYF
TRBV6-5,NA,NA,TRBJ2-3,TGTGCCAGCACCGGGGGAGTCACAGATACGCAGTATTTT,CASTGGVTDTQYF
TRBV30,NA,NA,TRBJ2-1,TGTGCCTGGAGCGGGGGTAACTCCTACAATGAGCAGTTCTTC,CAWSGGNSYNEQFF
TRBV19,TRBD1,NA,TRBJ1-5,TGTGCCAGTGCCGCCCTGGACAGGATGAACCAGCCCCAGCATTTT,CASAALDRMNQPQHF
TRBV2,NA,NA,TRBJ2-3,TGTGCCAGCAGTGAACTCGGCACAGATACGCAGTATTTT,CASSELGTDTQYF
TRBV9,NA,NA,TRBJ2-1,TGTGCCAGCAGCTCCGGGACGGGGGGCGGTGAGCAGTTCTTC,CASSSGTGGGEQFF
TRBV7-9,NA,NA,TRBJ1-5,TGTGCCAGCAGCCCAATCGGGCAGCCCCAGCATTTT,CASSPIGQPQHF
TRBV5-1,NA,NA,TRBJ2-6,TGCGCCAGCAGCTTGTCATCCGGGGCCAACGTCCTGACTTTC,CASSLSSGANVLTF
TRBV3-1/TRBV3-2,NA,NA,TRBJ2-3,TGTGCCAGCAGCTTCCGGGGAGATACGCAGTATTTT,CASSFRGDTQYF
TRBV27,TRBD1,NA,TRBJ2-7,TGTGCCAGCAGTTCGAACAGGGGTTCCTACGAGCAGTACTTC,CASSSNRGSYEQYF
TRBV7-8,TRBD1,NA,TRBJ1-2,TGTGCCAGCAGCGACAGGGTGGGGTATGGCTACACCTTC,CASSDRVGYGYTF
TRBV28,NA,NA,TRBJ1-4,TGTGCCAGCAGGGCACAGGAAAAACTGTTTTTT,CASRAQEKLFF
TRBV7-3,TRBD2,few,TRBJ2-1,TGTGCCAGCAGCCCCCTCCCTAGCGGGGACTACAATGAGCAGTTCTTC,CASSPLPSGDYNEQFF
TRBV7-2,NA,few,TRBJ2-1,TGTGCCAGCAGCCCCAGGAACAATGAGCAGTTCTTC,CASSPRNNEQFF
TRBV3-1/TRBV3-2,TRBD2,NA,TRBJ2-1,TGTGCCAGCAGACGAACTAGCGGGAGTAGGTTGAATGAGCAGTTCTTC,CASRRTSGSRLNEQFF
TRBV6-2/TRBV6-3,NA,NA,TRBJ1-5,TGTGCCAGCAGTTCCACGGGGGGCATAAGCAATCAGCCCCAGCATTTT,CASSSTGGISNQPQHF
TRBV7-8,NA,NA,TRBJ1-1,TGTGCCAGCAGCTTATTCGGGTTGAACACTGAAGCTTTCTTT,CASSLFGLNTEAFF
TRBV5-6,NA,NA,TRBJ2-3,TGTGCCAGCAGCTTGAGTACAATTCCAGATACGCAGTATTTT,CASSLSTIPDTQYF
TRBV7-9,TRBD1,NA,TRBJ1-6,TGTGCCAGCAGCTCGCTGCGGGGACAGGGTGGTTCACCCCTCCACTTT,CASSSLRGQGGSPLHF
TRBV11-2,NA,NA,TRBJ1-1,TGTGCCAGCAGCCCAGAGGCAGCTAAGAACACTGAAGCTTTCTTT,CASSPEAAKNTEAFF
TRBV7-2,TRBD1,NA,TRBJ1-4,TGTGCCAGCAGCTTAGCGTCGGACAGGGGGTGGGAAAAACTGTTTTTT,CASSLASDRGWEKLFF
TRBV6-5,TRBD1,NA,TRBJ2-2,TGTGCCAGCAGTTCAACAGGGGGCGGCTACACCGGGGAGCTGTTTTTT,CASSSTGGGYTGELFF
TRBV4-1,TRBD1,few,TRBJ1-4,TGCGCCAGCAGCCACGAAACGACAGGGGAGGGTGAAAAACTGTTTTTT,CASSHETTGEGEKLFF
TRBV11-3,NA,NA,TRBJ2-3,TGTGCCAGCAGCTTAGTAGCCAGAGATACGCAGTATTTT,CASSLVARDTQYF
TRBV19,TRBD2,NA,TRBJ2-5,TGTGCCAGTAGTATAGCAGCGGGAGGACAAGAGACCCAGTACTTC,CASSIAAGGQETQYF
TRBV27,NA,NA,TRBJ1-1,TGTGCCAGCAGTACGTACTCCAGAGGCGAAGCTTTCTTT,CASSTYSRGEAFF
TRBV7-9,TRBD1,NA,TRBJ1-1,TGTGCCAGCAGCTCGGACAGGGGTGGCACTGAAGCTTTCTTT,CASSSDRGGTEAFF
TRBV7-2,TRBD2,NA,TRBJ2-2,TGTGCCAGCAGGAGGGCGGGGGTTAGCACCGGGGAGCTGTTTTTT,CASRRAGVSTGELFF
TRBV4-1,TRBD2,NA,TRBJ2-3,TGCGCCAGCAGCCGGCCCGGGACTAGCGGGGGGGTTAGAGATACGCAGTATTTT,CASSRPGTSGGVRDTQYF
TRBV6-6,NA,NA,TRBJ1-1,TGTGCCAGCAGCAAGACAGGCCCCCCAAACACTGAAGCTTTCTTT,CASSKTGPPNTEAFF
TRBV29-1,NA,few,TRBJ1-2,TGCAGTCACAGTGGGGGGTTTGGTTATGGCTACACCTTC,CSHSGGFGYGYTF
TRBV7-2,TRBD1,NA,TRBJ2-2,TGTGCCAGCAGCTTAGCATGGACAGGACTGGGCACCGGGGAGCTGTTTTTT,CASSLAWTGLGTGELFF
TRBV19,TRBD1,NA,TRBJ1-1,TGTGCCAGTAGGATCGATCCCGGGACAGCGAACACTGAAGCTTTCTTT,CASRIDPGTANTEAFF
TRBV5-1,TRBD1,NA,TRBJ1-2,TGCGCCAGCTCAGGGGGAACTAGCTACACCTTC,CASSGGTSYTF
TRBV10-3,TRBD2,NA,TRBJ2-5,TGTGCCATCAGCTCCGGGGGGGCCGGGGAGACCCAGTACTTC,CAISSGGAGETQYF
TRBV28,NA,NA,TRBJ1-6,TGTGCCAGCAGTTCGACAGAGTCACCCCTCCACTTT,CASSSTESPLHF
TRBV6-5,TRBD1,NA,TRBJ1-4,TGTGCCAGCCGGGGACAGCTACATAATGAAAAACTGTTTTTT,CASRGQLHNEKLFF
TRBV29-1,NA,NA,TRBJ2-3,TGCAGCGTTGACTGGAGGGATACGCAGTATTTT,CSVDWRDTQYF